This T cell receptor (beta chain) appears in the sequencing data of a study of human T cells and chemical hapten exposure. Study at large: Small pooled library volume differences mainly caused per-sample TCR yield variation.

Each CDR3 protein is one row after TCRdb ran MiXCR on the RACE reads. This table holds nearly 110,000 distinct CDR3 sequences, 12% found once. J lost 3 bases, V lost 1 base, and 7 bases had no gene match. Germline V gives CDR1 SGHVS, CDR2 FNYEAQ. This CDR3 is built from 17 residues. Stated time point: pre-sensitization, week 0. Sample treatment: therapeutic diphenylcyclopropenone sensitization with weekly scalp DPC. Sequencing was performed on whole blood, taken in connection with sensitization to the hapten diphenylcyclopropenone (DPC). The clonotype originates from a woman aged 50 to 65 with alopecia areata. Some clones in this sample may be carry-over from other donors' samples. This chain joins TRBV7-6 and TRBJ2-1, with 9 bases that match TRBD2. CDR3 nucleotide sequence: TGTGCCAGCAGCTTAGAGGGGCTAGCGGGATACTACAATGAGCAGTTCTTC. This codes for CASSLEGLAGYYNEQFF.